The 20 T cell receptor beta chains given below trace back to one sample, sequenced in a study of blood T cell repertoires in COVID-19. Libraries were prepared by immunoSEQ multiplex PCR; TCRdb keeps only in-frame clonotypes and omits some of them. The table lists about 140,000 clones, 76% of them singletons. The material sequenced was peripheral blood. These receptors were collected from an elderly woman with active or convalescent COVID-19.

This clone was detected a few times. The CDR3 loop reads CASSSGLGNQPQHF. The CDR3 DNA follows: TGCGCCAGCAGCTCAGGGTTGGGCAATCAGCCCCAGCATTTT. The genes are TRBV5-1 and TRBJ1-5, with a weak D call TRBD1 (5 bases). V was cut by 3 bases and J by 2 bases, with 9 bases left in between. Per germline, CDR1 SGHRS and CDR2 YFSETQ. This CDR3 has 14 residues.

The gene calls are TRBV2 and TRBJ1-6; TRBD1 aligns across 9 bases. In germline, CDR1 is SNHLY, CDR2 FYNNEI. The ends lost 2 bases at V and 9 bases at J; junction bases unmatched: 2. The CDR3 consists of 14 residues. The CDR3: CASSERDRASPLHF. The DNA of the CDR3 is TGTGCCAGCAGTGAAAGGGACAGGGCTTCACCCCTCCACTTT.

This chain joins TRBV7-9 and TRBJ1-5, with D unresolved. The CDR3 loop spans 15 amino acids. Germline V CDR1 and CDR2: SEHNR, FQNEAQ (reference sequence). V was shortened by 6 bases and J by 2 bases, with 14 bases between the two germline ends. CDR3 in DNA: TGTGCCAGCAGTCCTAGCGGGAATCGCAATCAGCCCCAGCATTTT. Protein sequence: CASSPSGNRNQPQHF.

The chain joins TRBV7-2 to TRBJ2-3; 9 nucleotides line up with TRBD1. The length of the CDR3 is 14 residues. Germline assignment: CDR1 SGHTA and CDR2 FQGNSA. Losses at the gene ends were 10 bases for V and 0 bases for J; bases not matched to a gene: 5. As DNA, the CDR3 is TGTGCCACCAACAGGGGGCCCAGCACAGATACGCAGTATTTT. Translation gives CATNRGPSTDTQYF.

V usage is TRBV2 and J usage is TRBJ2-7; D gene unclear. This CDR3 has 14 residues. Germline V lookup: CDR1 SNHLY, CDR2 FYNNEI. Trimming pared 0 bases from V and 4 bases from J, leaving 10 bases between. The CDR3 reads CASSEALGIYEQYF. CDR3 nucleotide sequence: TGTGCCAGCAGTGAAGCGCTTGGCATTTACGAGCAGTACTTC.

The rearrangement joins TRBV7-9 to TRBJ2-2; D gene unclear. The V gene lost 5 bases and the J gene lost 1 base, with 5 bases spanning the gap. The CDR3 has 13 residues. Germline values: CDR1 SEHNR, CDR2 FQNEAQ (reference sequence). The CDR3, as DNA: TGTGCCAGCAGCACAGAGAACACCGGGGAGCTGTTTTTT. Its protein product is CASSTENTGELFF. Complete variable domain (other parts from reference TRBV7-9 and TRBJ2-2): DTGVSQNPRHKITKRGQNVTFRCDPISEHNRLYWYRQTLGQGPEFLTYFQNEAQLEKSRLLSDRFSAERPKGSFSTLEIQRTEQGDSAMYLCASSTENTGELFFGEGSRLTVL.

The V and J genes are TRBV7-2 and TRBJ2-2, with TRBD1 matching 8 bases. CDR3 length equals 16 residues. The V segment lost 5 bases and the J segment 8 bases; nucleotides outside the gene matches: 13. Germline CDR1 reads SGHTA; CDR2 reads FQGNSA. CDR3 loop: CASSPQGQVSGGELFF. For the CDR3, the DNA is TGTGCCAGCAGCCCCCAGGGACAGGTGTCGGGTGGGGAGCTGTTTTTT.

This sequence joins TRBV5-8 and TRBJ1-5, with D unresolved. CDR3 length: 15 residues. With 0 bases removed from V and 0 bases from J, the gap between germline ends came to 7 bases. The germline gives CDR1 SGHTS, CDR2 YDEGEE. CDR3 coding DNA: TGTGCCAGCAGCTTGGGGCAGAATAGCAATCAGCCCCAGCATTTT. This codes for CASSLGQNSNQPQHF.

The V and J genes are TRBV6-5 and TRBJ2-7; tentatively, D is TRBD1 (5 bases). The CDR3 is 15 amino acids. Germline V gene sequence: CDR1 MNHEY, CDR2 SVGAGI. Trimming left V 6 bases short and J 0 bases short, with 15 bases between. In nucleotides, the CDR3 is TGTGCCAGCAGGGACCCGTCAGGGATCTCCTACGAGCAGTACTTC. Its protein is CASRDPSGISYEQYF.

The chain uses TRBV7-6 and TRBJ2-7; 12 nucleotides line up with TRBD2. The CDR3 loop spans 17 amino acids. V dropped 1 base and J dropped 6; count of bases not matched to a gene: 10. Germline V CDR1 and CDR2: SGHVS, FNYEAQ. As DNA, the CDR3 is TGTGCCAGCAGCTTAGGCTCCGATACTAGCGGGGGGTCCGAGCAGTACTTC. Translating it yields CASSLGSDTSGGSEQYF.

At least ten counts were recorded for this clone. The J gene is TRBJ2-3, the V gene TRBV6-5, with 7 bases fitting TRBD1. Trimming took 10 bases from V and 2 from J; bases not matched to a gene: 9. The CDR3 has 14 amino acids. Per the germline V gene, CDR1 is MNHEY and CDR2 is SVGAGI. Here the CDR3 DNA reads TGTGCCACGGAGGCGACAGGGCCCACAGATACGCAGTATTTT. This gives the protein CATEATGPTDTQYF.

J is TRBJ1-6 and V is TRBV12-3 or TRBV12-4, with D hard to call. Trimming left V 0 bases short and J 12 bases short, with 9 bases between. The CDR3 runs to 13 residues. The CDR3 DNA follows: TGTGCCAGCAGTTTAGCTAACAGCCAACCCCTCCACTTT. Translated, it gives CASSLANSQPLHF.

In this sample, this clone turned up many times. CDR3 sequence: CASSYSTQTAASFF. The CDR3 DNA follows: TGTGCCAGCAGTTACTCCACCCAGACAGCCGCATCCTTCTTT. The J gene is TRBJ1-1, the V gene TRBV6-2 or TRBV6-3; possibly TRBD1 for D (5 bases). The germline gives CDR1 MNHEY, CDR2 SVGEGT. The CDR3 has 14 amino acids. V was pared by 0 bases and J by 14 bases, with 19 bases between.

V is TRBV27 and J is TRBJ1-4, with D maybe TRBD1 (5 bases). CDR1 is MNHEY and CDR2 is SMNVEV in the germline V gene (reference sequence). V lost 5 bases and J lost 7, with 11 bases in between. The CDR3 is 13 residues long. The CDR3 DNA sequence: TGTGCCAGCAGTGTGGGACTGAGTGAAAAACTGTTTTTT. This gives the protein CASSVGLSEKLFF.

The chain combines TRBV28 with TRBJ1-5, with 7 bases identical to TRBD1. The V and J ends lost 6 bases and 0 bases, in that order; junction bases with no gene match: 8. The germline V gene has CDR1 MDHEN and CDR2 SYDVKM. The CDR3 length is 16 residues. As DNA, the CDR3 is TGTGCCAGCAGGGGCGGGACAGCATATAGCAATCAGCCCCAGCATTTT. As protein: CASRGGTAYSNQPQHF.

The chain combines TRBV9 with TRBJ2-2, with 10 bases identical to TRBD2. J lost 4 bases, V lost 5 bases, and 11 bases had no gene match. Germline V lookup: CDR1 SGDLS, CDR2 YYNGEE. This CDR3 comprises 17 residues. The CDR3 sequence is CASSPRGAGGFTGELFF. In DNA, the CDR3 is TGTGCCAGCAGTCCCCGGGGAGCGGGGGGGTTCACCGGGGAGCTGTTTTTT.

This chain uses TRBV5-1 with TRBJ1-1; a possible D gene is TRBD1 (5 bases). CDR3 length equals 15 residues. Germline values: CDR1 SGHRS, CDR2 YFSETQ. Trimming stripped 4 bases from V and 4 bases from J, with 17 bases between. The CDR3 here is CASSGDRDFGTEAFF. The DNA for the CDR3 is TGCGCCAGCAGCGGCGACCGGGACTTCGGCACTGAAGCTTTCTTT.

This chain joins TRBV2 and TRBJ2-5; D is undetermined. There are 11 residues in the CDR3. Looked up from germline, CDR1 is SNHLY and CDR2 is FYNNEI. V lost 6 bases, J lost 0 bases, and 2 bases lay in between. The CDR3 is CASSYQETQYF. In DNA, the CDR3 is TGTGCCAGCAGCTACCAAGAGACCCAGTACTTC.

CDR3 in DNA: TGTGCCAGCAGTTACGGCCAGGGACTTGGAAACACCATATATTTT. This gives the protein CASSYGQGLGNTIYF. The chain employs TRBV6-2 or TRBV6-3 and TRBJ1-3, with D possibly being TRBD1 (5 bases). The CDR3 has 15 amino acids. Germline CDR1 MNHEY, CDR2 SVGEGT. V lost 2 bases, J lost 3 bases, and 11 bases lay in between.

The chain links TRBV6-6 to TRBJ1-5; D not certain. Trimming pared 7 bases from V and 0 bases from J, leaving 10 bases between. CDR3 size: 14 residues. Germline CDR1 is MNHNY and CDR2 is SVGAGI (reference sequence). The CDR3 loop reads CASTRPGSNQPQHF. The CDR3 bases are TGTGCCAGCACCAGACCGGGTAGCAATCAGCCCCAGCATTTT.